This T cell receptor (beta chain) was retrieved from a study of cytomegalovirus exposure and HLA in healthy donors. Findings of the study overall: A few CMV-associated chains proved CMV antigen-specific in vitro. Investigators reported over 150 TCR beta chains as tied to cytomegalovirus.

Germline-derived CDR1 and CDR2 are SGHRS and YFSETQ. V dropped 4 bases and J dropped 3 bases, with 13 bases sitting between them. The CDR3 sequence is 14 residues long. The donors were part of the 120-subject validation cohort, which stood apart from the approximately 640-subject first cohort. Generated by immunoSEQ multiplex PCR, the TCRdb table keeps only in-frame clones and is missing some. The sample shows roughly 150,000 clones, 94% of them seen only once. As for this clone: The antigen is undetermined.

The sequencing input was PBMCs. The receptor was isolated from a man between 18 and 29 years old in good health and CMV-seropositive. The rearrangement links TRBV5-1 to TRBJ2-5; D might be TRBD2 (5 bases). CDR3 region: CASSPWTGKETQYF. For the CDR3, the DNA is TGCGCCAGCAGCCCCTGGACGGGGAAAGAGACCCAGTACTTC.